This T cell receptor beta chain was sequenced for a study of blood T cell repertoires in COVID-19. Study details: PBMCs, B-cell-depleted T cells, or T cells provided the cDNA or gDNA that made up the material.

The CDR3 totals 14 residues. V lost 4 bases to trimming and J lost 5 bases, with 15 bases between them. The germline gives CDR1 SGHNT, CDR2 YYREEE (reference sequence). Under the authors' procedure: Amplification of reference gene primers was used by the study to estimate nucleated cell counts. The method was immunoSEQ multiplex PCR; TCRdb's version includes in-frame clones alone and lacks a portion of them. The V and J calls and the clone size are those of that table, but D and trimming were determined from the DNA. Altogether a few hundred thousand clones are present, roughly 90% being singletons, with the ten largest covering around 2.8%. In Seattle, patients joined the study during active infection and were tracked longitudinally.

Sequencing was carried out using peripheral blood. The origin of this receptor is a woman in her 30s with COVID-19, enrolled during active disease. This chain joins TRBV5-4 and TRBJ1-2; D possibly corresponds to TRBD1 (5 bases). The CDR3 loop is CASSRVGVLYGYTF. CDR3 nucleotide sequence: TGTGCCAGCAGCAGAGTAGGGGTTTTGTATGGCTACACCTTC.